The next 14 T cell receptor beta chains were all read from a single sample in a study of response to subunit inactivated influenza vaccine. TCRdb processed the RT-PCR reads anew with MiXCR; each CDR3 protein has one entry. The sample carries 600,000 to 850,000 distinct CDR3 sequences, 11% to 15% recorded once. The source material was PBMCs from blood, sampled approximately 15 days before vaccination. All receptors derive from a man in his forties or fifties who received an inactivated influenza vaccine.

This clonotype was seen ten or more times. The gene calls are TRBV25-1 and TRBJ2-1; D assignment may be TRBD1 or TRBD2 (5 bases each). The V and J ends lost 6 bases and 9 bases respectively, with 15 bases between them. Per germline, CDR1 MGHDK and CDR2 SYGVNS. The CDR3 sequence is 13 residues long. In DNA form, the CDR3 reads TGTGCCAGCAGCCTCGGTGGGGGAACTGAGCAGTTCTTC. It specifies CASSLGGGTEQFF.

The chain recombines TRBV6-2 or TRBV6-3 with TRBJ2-7; D could derive from TRBD1 or TRBD2 (6 bases each). The length of the CDR3 is 15 residues. The V gene lost 4 bases and the J gene lost 2 bases, with 15 bases spanning the gap. Germline values: CDR1 MNHEY, CDR2 SVGEGT. The DNA of the CDR3 is TGTGCCAGCAGTTTTGAGCTGGGGGGCGCCTACGAGCAGTACTTC. Translated: CASSFELGGAYEQYF.

This clonotype was picked up a small number of times. The genes are TRBV6-1 and TRBJ2-1, with 7 positions matching TRBD2. CDR1 MNHNS and CDR2 SASEGT come from the germline V gene. The CDR3 extends over 14 amino acids. The V gene end was trimmed by 6 bases and the J gene end by 3 bases; junction bases not matched to a gene: 5. The CDR3 sequence is CASSRTSVYNEQFF. In DNA form, the CDR3 reads TGTGCCAGCAGCCGCACTAGCGTCTACAATGAGCAGTTCTTC.

This clonotype was counted at least ten times. This rearrangement joins TRBV20-1 to TRBJ2-7, with 9 nucleotides matching TRBD1. Germline V gene data show CDR1 as DFQATT and CDR2 as SNEGSKA (reference sequence). J lost 4 bases, V lost 3 bases, and 7 bases had no gene match. This CDR3 has 14 residues. CDR3 nucleotides: TGCAGTGCTAGGGGCACAGGGGGCGCGTACGAGCAGTACTTC. It specifies CSARGTGGAYEQYF.

This clonotype appeared a few times. The chain couples TRBV7-9 to TRBJ1-4, with no clear D. The CDR3 is 16 amino acids. The ends were cut back, 0 bases at V and 7 bases at J, with 15 bases in the middle. Germline CDR1 reads SEHNR; CDR2 reads FQNEAQ (reference sequence). CDR3: CASSLANPLVGEKLFF. The CDR3 nucleotides read TGTGCCAGCAGCTTAGCCAACCCCCTGGTGGGTGAAAAACTGTTTTTT.

This clonotype was picked up a small number of times. V usage is TRBV12-3 or TRBV12-4 and J usage is TRBJ2-1, with TRBD2 matching 11 bases. V trimming: 5 bases; J trimming: 9 bases; junction bases outside the gene matches: 15. CDR3 size: 17 residues. The CDR3 protein is CASSLQLAGGRVFEQFF. DNA of the CDR3: TGTGCCAGCAGTCTCCAATTAGCGGGGGGGCGGGTGTTTGAGCAGTTCTTC.

This clonotype was seen a handful of times. The rearrangement joins TRBV4-1 to TRBJ2-6, with unresolved D. V was pared by 0 bases and J by 0 bases, with 12 bases between. The CDR3 has 18 amino acids. Germline assignment: CDR1 MGHRA and CDR2 YSYEKL. The CDR3 protein is CASSQDLRSYSGANVLTF. In DNA, the CDR3 is TGCGCCAGCAGCCAAGATCTCAGGAGCTACTCTGGGGCCAACGTCCTGACTTTC.

In this sample, this clonotype turned up a few times. This chain connects TRBV29-1 to TRBJ2-1, with TRBD2 matching over 15 bases. Unmatched junction bases numbered 8, after V lost 6 bases and J lost 8 bases. This CDR3 is built from 15 residues. CDR1 is SQVTM and CDR2 is ANQGSEA in the germline V gene. CDR3 DNA sequence: TGCAGCGTGGGAGGGACTAGCGGGAGGTTGGATGAGCAGTTCTTC. This sequence encodes CSVGGTSGRLDEQFF.

The chain combines TRBV10-1 with TRBJ2-4, with 7 bases that match TRBD1. Per the germline V gene, CDR1 is WNHNN and CDR2 is SYGVQD (reference sequence). V dropped 6 bases and J dropped 4; count of bases not matched to a gene: 9. The CDR3 runs 15 residues. CDR3: CASSLTGVPKNIQYF. The CDR3 DNA reads as TGCGCCAGCAGCCTAACAGGGGTTCCTAAAAACATTCAGTACTTC.

The chain couples TRBV29-1 to TRBJ2-3, with D maybe TRBD1 (7 bases). Per germline, CDR1 SQVTM and CDR2 ANQGSEA. The V end lost 4 bases, the J end lost 8 bases, and 16 bases lay between the germline ends. This CDR3 is built from 13 residues. CDR3 residues: CSVGVTGRGTQYF. The CDR3 region has the DNA TGCAGCGTTGGGGTGACAGGGCGGGGTACGCAGTATTTT.

This clonotype was seen many times. The rearrangement uses TRBV12-3 or TRBV12-4 and TRBJ2-3; D call uncertain. This CDR3 has 13 amino acids. Trimming pared 5 bases from V and 0 bases from J, leaving 6 bases between. Written as DNA, the CDR3 is TGTGCCAGCAGTAGGGCTAGCACAGATACGCAGTATTTT. It yields the protein CASSRASTDTQYF.

This clonotype has only a few counts. V is TRBV5-4 and J is TRBJ1-2, with 12 bases matching TRBD1. Trimming took 4 bases from V and 7 from J; bases not matched to a gene: 14. This CDR3 is 17 amino acids long. Per germline, CDR1 SGHNT and CDR2 YYREEE (reference sequence). CDR3 DNA sequence: TGTGCCAGCAGCCGCGAGGGACAGGGGGCTCGGGGCTCTGGCTACACCTTC. Protein sequence: CASSREGQGARGSGYTF.

This clonotype occurred a few times. The CDR3 sequence is CATSREGHHTDTQYF. For the CDR3, the DNA is TGTGCCACCAGCAGAGAGGGACACCACACAGATACGCAGTATTTT. The rearrangement links TRBV15 to TRBJ2-3, with D perhaps matching TRBD1 (6 bases). CDR3 length: 15 residues. Germline lookup yields CDR1 LNHNV and CDR2 YYDKDF (reference sequence). V lost 0 bases, J lost 2 bases, and 9 bases lay in between.

J is TRBJ2-1 and V is TRBV20-1; 7 bases align to TRBD1. With V trimmed by 5 bases and J by 6 bases, 10 bases remained unmatched. The CDR3 runs to 14 residues. Germline V lookup: CDR1 DFQATT, CDR2 SNEGSKA (reference sequence). CDR3 bases: TGCAGTGCTGTCCGGGACAGCCTCACCAATGAGCAGTTCTTC. Residues: CSAVRDSLTNEQFF.